The source of this TCR beta chain is a study of blood T cell repertoires in COVID-19. Background on the study: From the United States, Italy and Spain came samples of acute and convalescent COVID-19. T cells, B-cell-depleted T cells, or PBMCs provided the cDNA or gDNA that served as material.

V lost 4 bases and J 0 bases, leaving 19 bases between the germline ends. This CDR3 spans 18 amino acids. CDR1 MNHNS and CDR2 SASEGT come from the germline V gene. The sample holds a few counts of this clone. As originally analysed: Amplification of reference gene primers was used by the study to estimate nucleated cell counts. The data were produced by immunoSEQ multiplex PCR, yet TCRdb's version contains in-frame clones alone and is incomplete. The DNA gave D and trimming, while V, J and clone size come from that table. The profile shows about 72,000 clones, 80% to 95% of them singletons. This chain uses TRBV6-1 with TRBJ1-5, with D possibly TRBD1 on 5 matching bases. The clonotype comes from a woman aged 60-75 years with active COVID-19. Sample: peripheral blood. CDR3 bases: TGTGCCAGCAGTGGGGCTGAAGTGGGGGGGAATAGCAATCAGCCCCAGCATTTT. This gives the protein CASSGAEVGGNSNQPQHF.